The clone carrying this T cell receptor (beta chain) has a handful of counts. The antigen is unknown. This sample was included in a study of cytomegalovirus exposure and HLA in healthy donors. Across the study: The roughly 130 validation repertoires used the same platform as the 500 to 700 first-cohort repertoires, a later analysis reported.

Whole-study findings and limits: Most TCR sequences proved rare, with some public TCRs found in many donors.

This CDR3 contains 11 residues. Germline CDR1 reads MDHEN; CDR2 reads SYDVKM. Trimming took 9 bases from V and 9 from J, leaving 12 bases between them. The assay was immunoSEQ multiplex PCR, and TCRdb's table has in-frame clones only and misses some. The table has 150,000 to 200,000 clones, around 83% seen once. From the roughly 110-subject validation cohort, which was separate from the approximately 670-subject first cohort, the donors were drawn. The rearrangement links TRBV28 to TRBJ1-5; D call uncertain. This TCR came from a woman between 25 and 40 years old in good health and CMV-seropositive. Source material: PBMCs. In DNA form, the CDR3 reads TGTGCCAGTACCCCGGGAGGGCCCCAGCATTTT. This codes for CASTPGGPQHF.